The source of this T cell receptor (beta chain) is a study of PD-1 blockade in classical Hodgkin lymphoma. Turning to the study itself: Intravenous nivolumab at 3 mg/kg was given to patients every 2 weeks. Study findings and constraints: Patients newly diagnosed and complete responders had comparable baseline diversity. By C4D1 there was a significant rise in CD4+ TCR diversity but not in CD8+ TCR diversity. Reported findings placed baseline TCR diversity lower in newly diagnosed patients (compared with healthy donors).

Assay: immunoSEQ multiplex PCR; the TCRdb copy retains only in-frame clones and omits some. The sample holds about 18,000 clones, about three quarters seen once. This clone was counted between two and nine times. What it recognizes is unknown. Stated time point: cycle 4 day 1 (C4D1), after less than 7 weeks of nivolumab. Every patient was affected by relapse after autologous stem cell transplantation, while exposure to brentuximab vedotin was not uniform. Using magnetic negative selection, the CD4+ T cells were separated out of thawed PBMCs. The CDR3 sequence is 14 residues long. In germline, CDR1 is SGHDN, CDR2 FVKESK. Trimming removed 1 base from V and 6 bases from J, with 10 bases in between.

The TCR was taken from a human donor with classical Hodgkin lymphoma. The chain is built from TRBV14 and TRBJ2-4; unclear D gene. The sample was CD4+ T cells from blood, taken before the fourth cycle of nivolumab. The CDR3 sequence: CASSQGVPANIQYF. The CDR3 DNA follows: TGTGCCAGCAGCCAAGGGGTACCGGCAAACATTCAGTACTTC.